The sequence of this T cell receptor beta chain was determined in a study of cytomegalovirus exposure and HLA in healthy donors. Study findings and constraints: Other equally common chains were less clonally expanded than HLA-associated TCR beta chains, a later analysis showed. Most subjects' HLA-A and HLA-B alleles were reportedly predicted from TCR beta sequences.

As regards this clone: Its specificity is unknown.

With 4 bases removed from V and 1 base from J, the gap between germline ends came to 11 bases. Germline CDR1 reads SGHKS; CDR2 reads YYEKEE (reference sequence). The CDR3 contains 14 residues. 13 Jbeta primers and 60 Vbeta primers were used for the PCR. Generated by immunoSEQ multiplex PCR, the TCRdb table keeps only in-frame clones and is missing some. Of around 92,000 clones listed, about 70% are singletons. The chain combines TRBV5-5 with TRBJ1-1; a possible D gene is TRBD1 (5 bases). The sample comprised PBMCs. The TCR sequence derives from a human donor in good health. The CDR3 is CASSLGRGNTEAFF. The CDR3 coding sequence is TGTGCCAGCAGCCTGGGTAGGGGGAACACTGAAGCTTTCTTT.